A single sample is the source of the 28 T cell receptor beta chains below, sequenced in a study of technical replicates of blood from a handful of donors. Sequencing was performed with immunoSEQ multiplex PCR; in TCRdb, only in-frame clones are kept and a portion is missing. Counted here are about 100,000 clones, about 95% occurring once; the ten biggest clones make up roughly 0.35%. The sample taken for sequencing was T cells isolated from PBMCs. Every receptor here comes from a human donor in good health.

V usage is TRBV30 and J usage is TRBJ2-7; tentative D call: TRBD2 (6 bases). CDR1 is GTSNPN, CDR2 SVGIG, per germline (reference sequence). V lost 2 bases to trimming and J lost 2 bases, with 10 bases between them. The CDR3 extends over 13 amino acids. The CDR3 region is CAWSWRETYEQYF. In nucleotides, the CDR3 is TGTGCCTGGAGTTGGAGGGAAACCTACGAGCAGTACTTC.

This clone occurred once. V is TRBV5-4 and J is TRBJ2-1; D perhaps matches TRBD1 (6 bases). The CDR3 has 14 amino acids. V lost 0 bases and J 4 bases, leaving 8 bases between the germline ends. From germline, CDR1 is SGHNT and CDR2 YYREEE (reference sequence). CDR3 sequence reads: CASSLGDTYNEQFF. The CDR3 bases are TGTGCCAGCAGCTTGGGGGACACATACAATGAGCAGTTCTTC.

This sequence joins TRBV27 and TRBJ2-3; D possibly corresponds to TRBD2 (6 bases). The germline V gene has CDR1 MNHEY and CDR2 SMNVEV (reference sequence). This CDR3 is built from 14 residues. V gave up 3 bases and J gave up 3 bases, with 10 bases separating them. In nucleotides, the CDR3 is TGTGCCAGCAGTTTCGCGGGAAGAACAGATACGCAGTATTTT. Protein sequence: CASSFAGRTDTQYF.

The table lists this clone with a few counts. The chain recombines TRBV7-3 with TRBJ2-2; 12 bases align to TRBD2. The germline CDR1 and CDR2 sequences are SGHTA and FQGTGA. V lost 5 bases, J lost 5 bases, and 6 bases stayed unmatched. The CDR3 is 16 residues long. The DNA for the CDR3 is TGTGCCAGCAGCCCGACTAGCGGGAGTCTAACCGGGGAGCTGTTTTTT. Protein product: CASSPTSGSLTGELFF.

The CDR3 coding sequence is TGCAGCGTTGAGGGTTCGGTAGCAATGGGTGAGCAGTTCTTC. Protein: CSVEGSVAMGEQFF. This rearrangement joins TRBV29-1 to TRBJ2-1, with D uncertain. Deletions cut 3 bases from V and 9 bases from J, with 18 bases between. CDR1 is SQVTM and CDR2 is ANQGSEA in the germline V gene. The length of the CDR3 is 14 residues.

This chain connects TRBV7-3 to TRBJ2-3; D is uncertain. This CDR3 has 14 residues. The germline V gene encodes CDR1 SGHTA and CDR2 FQGTGA. V was pared by 2 bases and J by 2 bases, with 8 bases between. This CDR3 is CASSLLGPTDTQYF. Here the CDR3 DNA reads TGTGCCAGCAGCTTACTCGGTCCCACAGATACGCAGTATTTT.

The rearrangement links TRBV7-9 to TRBJ2-7; 9 nucleotides agree with TRBD1. This CDR3 contains 16 residues. Looked up from germline, CDR1 is SEHNR and CDR2 is FQNEAQ (reference sequence). J lost 3 bases, V lost 4 bases, and 10 bases had no gene match. The CDR3 is CASSSGQGLKVYEQYF. The DNA of the CDR3 is TGTGCCAGCAGCTCGGGACAGGGCTTGAAGGTCTACGAGCAGTACTTC.

The CDR3 DNA follows: TGTGCCAGCAGCCAAGATTTCAGGACTAGCGGACTTGCCACAGATACGCAGTATTTT. This sequence encodes CASSQDFRTSGLATDTQYF. The chain uses TRBV4-2 and TRBJ2-3; TRBD2 matches 10 bases. The CDR3 loop spans 19 amino acids. V was pared by 0 bases and J by 2 bases, with 11 bases of the junction left unmatched. Germline V gene sequence: CDR1 LGHNA, CDR2 YNFKEQ.

This chain links TRBV7-3 with TRBJ2-1, with D possibly being TRBD2 (5 bases). V was cut by 5 bases and J by 6 bases, with 17 bases left in between. This CDR3 comprises 15 residues. Germline CDR1 is SGHTA and CDR2 is FQGTGA. The chain's CDR3 is CASSLRASGPNEQFF. CDR3 in DNA: TGTGCCAGCAGCCTTCGGGCCAGCGGACCCAATGAGCAGTTCTTC. Based on the CDR3 plus reference TRBV7-3 and TRBJ2-1, the full variable domain is GAGVSQTPSNKVTEKGKYVELRCDPISGHTALYWYRQSLGQGPEFLIYFQGTGAADDSGLPNDRFFAVRPEGSVSTLKIQRTERGDSAVYLCASSLRASGPNEQFFGPGTRLTVL.

The chain joins TRBV4-1 to TRBJ2-7; 9 bases are shared with TRBD2. The CDR3 is made up of 15 amino acids. Germline CDR1 MGHRA, CDR2 YSYEKL. Trimming took 4 bases from V and 1 from J; bases not matched to a gene: 5. This CDR3 is CASSLRTSESYEQYF. In DNA form, the CDR3 reads TGCGCCAGCAGCCTGCGGACTAGCGAATCCTACGAGCAGTACTTC.

The CDR3 loop is CASSKVLSSFINQPQHF. The CDR3 DNA reads as TGTGCCAGCAGCAAAGTACTATCAAGTTTCATCAATCAGCCCCAGCATTTT. The chain couples TRBV21-1 to TRBJ1-5. TRBV21-1 is an annotated pseudogene. This CDR3 contains 17 residues.

The chain links TRBV6-5 to TRBJ1-5; perhaps TRBD1 as D (5 bases). Germline-derived CDR1 and CDR2 are MNHEY and SVGAGI. The length of the CDR3 is 14 residues. V dropped 2 bases and J dropped 2 bases, with 7 bases sitting between them. The CDR3, as DNA: TGTGCCAGCAGTTACCAACAGGGCAATCAGCCCCAGCATTTT. Residues: CASSYQQGNQPQHF.

The chain has TRBV7-9 and TRBJ2-1, with TRBD1 matching 7 bases. Germline V gene sequence: CDR1 SEHNR, CDR2 FQNEAQ (reference sequence). Trimming cost V 3 bases and J 5 bases; bases outside gene matches: 7. CDR3 length: 15 amino acids. CDR3 nucleotide sequence: TGTGCCAGCAGCTTTTGGGACAGAATCAACAATGAGCAGTTCTTC. Translation gives CASSFWDRINNEQFF.

The chain recombines TRBV5-5 with TRBJ2-7; D is perhaps TRBD1 (5 bases). The CDR3 consists of 15 residues. From germline, CDR1 is SGHKS and CDR2 YYEKEE (reference sequence). Trimming removed 0 bases at V and 4 bases at J, with 14 bases between. CDR3 in DNA: TGTGCCAGCAGCTTGGCCGCTGACAGCCCATACGAGCAGTACTTC. It codes for CASSLAADSPYEQYF. The full variable domain, its missing parts supplied by reference TRBV5-5 and TRBJ2-7, is DAGVTQSPTHLIKTRGQQVTLRCSPISGHKSVSWYQQVLGQGPQFIFQYYEKEERGRGNFPDRFSARQFPNYSSELNVNALLLGDSALYLCASSLAADSPYEQYFGPGTRLTVT.

The chain links TRBV9 to TRBJ1-2; possibly TRBD1 for D (6 bases). Germline values: CDR1 SGDLS, CDR2 YYNGEE. Trimming took 2 bases from V and 5 from J, leaving 13 bases between them. This CDR3 region has 14 residues. This CDR3 is CASSVTGLAYGYTF. In nucleotides, the CDR3 is TGTGCCAGCAGCGTTACAGGGTTAGCATATGGCTACACCTTC.

The CDR3 DNA reads TGCGCCAGCAGTGAGGTTATGGGACAGGGAATAGAATCCTACAATGAGCAGTTCTTC. Translation: CASSEVMGQGIESYNEQFF. V is TRBV10-1 and J is TRBJ2-1; 9 bases are shared with TRBD1. Looked up from germline, CDR1 is WNHNN and CDR2 is SYGVQD (reference sequence). The CDR3 covers 19 residues. The V segment lost 2 bases and the J segment 1 base; nucleotides outside the gene matches: 12.

The chain uses TRBV19 and TRBJ2-1, with 10 bases identical to TRBD2. Germline V gene sequence: CDR1 LNHDA, CDR2 SQIVND (reference sequence). The CDR3 is 14 residues long. V shed 7 bases, J shed 1 base, and the junction held 1 base outside the gene matches. The CDR3 protein is CASKREGSYNEQFF. CDR3 bases: TGTGCCAGTAAGCGGGAGGGATCCTACAATGAGCAGTTCTTC.

CDR3 loop: CASSPGTAGYYGYTF. Written as DNA, the CDR3 is TGTGCCAGCAGCCCCGGGACAGCCGGGTACTATGGCTACACCTTC. The chain has TRBV28 and TRBJ1-2; 7 nucleotides align to TRBD1. V lost 6 bases and J lost 3; bases outside the gene matches: 10. The germline CDR1 and CDR2 sequences are MDHEN and SYDVKM. This CDR3 contains 15 residues.

The chain recombines TRBV5-1 with TRBJ2-1, with D perhaps matching TRBD1 (5 bases). Deletions cut 6 bases from V and 5 bases from J, with 15 bases between. The CDR3 length is 14 residues. CDR1 is SGHRS and CDR2 is YFSETQ in the germline V gene. The CDR3: CASTVGQENNEQFF. Written as DNA, the CDR3 is TGCGCCAGCACCGTGGGGCAGGAGAACAATGAGCAGTTCTTC.

The V gene is TRBV21-1, the J gene TRBJ1-5; the table calls TRBD1, which could not be checked here. TRBV21-1 corresponds to a pseudogene. The CDR3 runs to 17 residues. This CDR3 is CASSRDQGKVGNQPQHF. Written as DNA, the CDR3 is TGTGCCAGCAGCAGAGATCAGGGTAAGGTAGGCAATCAGCCCCAGCATTTT.

This clone has only one observation. In DNA, the CDR3 is TGCGCCAGCAGCTCCCTACAGGGGGGGAACACTGAAGCTTTCTTT. Residues: CASSSLQGGNTEAFF. This chain uses TRBV5-1 with TRBJ1-1; TRBD1 agrees at 8 bases. This CDR3 spans 15 amino acids. Trimming took 3 bases from V and 1 from J; bases not matched to a gene: 5. Germline V CDR1 and CDR2: SGHRS, YFSETQ.

V gene TRBV6-1 combines with J gene TRBJ1-1; D is perhaps TRBD1 (6 bases). V was trimmed by 6 bases and J by 6 bases, leaving 20 bases between them. Germline V gene data show CDR1 as MNHNS and CDR2 as SASEGT. The CDR3 extends over 15 amino acids. The CDR3 loop reads CASSPLPQGLAEAFF. In DNA, the CDR3 is TGTGCCAGCAGCCCACTACCACAGGGCCTGGCTGAAGCTTTCTTT.

The gene calls are TRBV10-3 and TRBJ2-5; TRBD2 aligns across 7 bases. Germline trimming cut 3 bases from V and 1 base from J; bases unmatched to any gene: 5. CDR1 ENHRY and CDR2 SYGVKD come from the germline V gene. This CDR3 spans 15 amino acids. The CDR3 reads CAISDFLAAQETQYF. CDR3 sequence (DNA): TGTGCCATCAGTGATTTCCTAGCGGCCCAAGAGACCCAGTACTTC.

V and J are TRBV11-3 and TRBJ2-5, with no clear D. Germline V gene data show CDR1 as SGHNT and CDR2 as YENEEA. The CDR3 is 14 amino acids. Between the trimmed V and J ends, which lost 2 bases and 2 bases, there was a span of 9 bases. CDR3: CASSLWAEQETQYF. As DNA, the CDR3 is TGTGCCAGCAGCTTATGGGCCGAGCAAGAGACCCAGTACTTC.

This chain joins TRBV27 and TRBJ1-1; D may be TRBD1 (6 bases). V was shortened by 6 bases and J by 6 bases, with 14 bases between the two germline ends. Germline CDR1 reads MNHEY; CDR2 reads SMNVEV (reference sequence). CDR3 length: 13 amino acids. The CDR3 bases are TGTGCCAGCAGGAGGGCAGGGGCGCCTGAAGCTTTCTTT. Translating it yields CASRRAGAPEAFF.

The chain links TRBV7-9 to TRBJ2-7, with 9 bases fitting TRBD2. V shed 1 base and J 5 bases; nucleotides not matched to a gene: 9. Germline V gives CDR1 SEHNR, CDR2 FQNEAQ (reference sequence). The CDR3 is 16 residues long. CDR3 sequence reads: CASSLGLGSGSHEQYF. As DNA, the CDR3 is TGTGCCAGCAGCTTAGGCCTTGGTAGCGGGAGCCACGAGCAGTACTTC.

CDR3 sequence reads: CASSKGGGYSYEQYF. In DNA form, the CDR3 reads TGCGCCAGCAGCAAAGGAGGAGGGTATTCCTACGAGCAGTACTTC. This chain links TRBV4-1 with TRBJ2-7; TRBD2 might be the D (6 bases). V lost 5 bases, J lost 1 base, and 15 bases lay in between. Germline CDR1 MGHRA, CDR2 YSYEKL. The CDR3 loop spans 15 amino acids.

The rearrangement uses TRBV19 and TRBJ1-5; tentative D call: TRBD1 (6 bases). The germline CDR1 and CDR2 sequences are LNHDA and SQIVND (reference sequence). The CDR3 is made up of 13 amino acids. Between the trimmed V and J ends, which lost 7 bases and 5 bases, there was a span of 12 bases. CDR3 sequence (DNA): TGTGCCAGTAACACAGGGTTAGATCAGCCCCAGCATTTT. Translating gives CASNTGLDQPQHF.